This TCR beta chain originates from a study of identical twins. Ten or more counts support this clonotype. Antigen: not known. Germline V CDR1 and CDR2: DFQATT, SNEGSKA (reference sequence). The CDR3 extends over 17 amino acids. The V gene end was trimmed by 0 bases and the J gene end by 7 bases; junction bases not matched to a gene: 11. Regarding the study as a whole: Twins' excess sharing was less marked for out-of-frame beta sequences.

TCRdb re-called the 5' RACE reads through MiXCR, storing one row per CDR3 protein. This sample yields approximately 630,000 distinct CDR3 sequences, of which just over 7% are seen a single time; over 1.5% belongs to the top ten. Another study also made use of these data, one on yellow fever vaccine responses in identical twins.

The V and J genes are TRBV20-1 and TRBJ1-6, with 8 bases lining up with TRBD1. This TCR was sampled from a young woman in good health. The specimen sequenced was PBMCs. CDR3 loop: CSARDGQGDGGNSPLHF. Here the CDR3 DNA reads TGCAGTGCTAGAGACGGACAGGGAGACGGGGGCAATTCACCCCTCCACTTT.